The TCR beta chain under discussion was sequenced for a study of blood T cell repertoires in COVID-19. Libraries were prepared by immunoSEQ multiplex PCR; TCRdb keeps only in-frame clonotypes and omits some of them. The sample holds about 130,000 clones, roughly four fifths seen once. This receptor was obtained from a human donor in a cohort sampled during active COVID-19. The sample was peripheral blood.

The CDR3 nucleotides read TGCAGCGTTGACGGGACAGAAAGCTCCTACGAGCAGTACTTC. Translated, it gives CSVDGTESSYEQYF. This chain uses TRBV29-1 with TRBJ2-7; 7 bases are shared with TRBD1. This CDR3 has 14 residues. The germline CDR1 and CDR2 sequences are SQVTM and ANQGSEA. Losses at the gene ends were 3 bases for V and 0 bases for J; bases not matched to a gene: 5.